Each of the 3 T cell receptor beta chains below was sequenced from the same sample in a study of identical twins. TCRdb passed the 5' RACE reads through MiXCR, listing each CDR3 protein once. This table has about 160,000 distinct CDR3 sequences, roughly 3.5% appearing once. Sequenced material: memory T cells sorted from blood. The origin of the receptors is a man younger than 35 in good health.

This clonotype was observed many times. The chain combines TRBV12-3 or TRBV12-4 with TRBJ1-3; 7 positions agree with TRBD1. The CDR3 has 15 amino acids. V dropped 6 bases and J dropped 4; count of bases not matched to a gene: 9. CDR3 amino acids: CASSGQVRLGNTIYF. The CDR3 nucleotides read TGTGCCAGCAGCGGACAGGTTCGGCTCGGAAACACCATATATTTT.

This clonotype has ten or more counts. The V gene is TRBV20-1, the J gene TRBJ2-7; D is possibly TRBD2 (5 bases). Trimming took 6 bases from V and 2 from J, leaving 17 bases between them. There are 14 residues in the CDR3. CDR1 and CDR2 from the germline V gene are DFQATT and SNEGSKA (reference sequence). CDR3: CSATDSTTTYEQYF. Written as DNA, the CDR3 is TGCAGTGCCACGGACTCCACAACCACCTACGAGCAGTACTTC.

This clonotype was counted at least ten times. The V call is TRBV20-1, the J call TRBJ1-5; D is unresolved. Germline V gene lookup returns CDR1 DFQATT and CDR2 SNEGSKA (reference sequence). This CDR3 region has 16 residues. The V gene lost 2 bases and the J gene lost 4 bases, with 18 bases spanning the gap. Here the CDR3 reads CSARNKSGNWNQPQHF. The CDR3, as DNA: TGCAGTGCTAGAAATAAGTCAGGAAATTGGAATCAGCCCCAGCATTTT.